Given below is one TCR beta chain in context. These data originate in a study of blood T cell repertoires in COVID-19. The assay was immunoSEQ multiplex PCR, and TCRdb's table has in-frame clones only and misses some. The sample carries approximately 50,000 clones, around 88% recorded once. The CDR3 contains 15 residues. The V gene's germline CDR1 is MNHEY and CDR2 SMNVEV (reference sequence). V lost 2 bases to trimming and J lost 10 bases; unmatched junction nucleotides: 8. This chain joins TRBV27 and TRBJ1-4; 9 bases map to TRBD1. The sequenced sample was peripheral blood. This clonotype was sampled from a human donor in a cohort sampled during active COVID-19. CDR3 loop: CASSLPGQGRGKLFF. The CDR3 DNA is TGTGCCAGCAGTTTACCTGGACAGGGGAGAGGAAAACTGTTTTTT. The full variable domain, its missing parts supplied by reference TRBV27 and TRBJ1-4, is EAQVTQNPRYLITVTGKKLTVTCSQNMNHEYMSWYRQDPGLGLRQIYYSMNVEVTDKGDVPEGYKVSRKEKRNFPLILESPSPNQTSLYFCASSLPGQGRGKLFFGSGTQLSVL.